These 30 T cell receptor beta chains came from one sample sequenced in a study of T cell changes during pregnancy in multiple sclerosis. Here immunoSEQ multiplex PCR was the method, and the copy in TCRdb shows in-frame clones only, minus some. This sample has roughly 110,000 clones, with roughly 90% found just once. Sequenced here: peripheral blood, sampled in the third trimester of pregnancy. Source of these receptors: a female donor with multiple sclerosis, enrolled in a pregnancy study.

The J gene is TRBJ2-7, the V gene TRBV30; D remains ambiguous. The CDR3 is 11 residues long. Germline values: CDR1 GTSNPN, CDR2 SVGIG (reference sequence). The CDR3 loop reads CAFDLTGEQYF. CDR3 coding DNA: TGTGCTTTCGACCTTACGGGCGAGCAGTACTTC.

As DNA, the CDR3 is TGTGCCAGTAGTATAATCACAGGGGGCCGGAGCAATCAGCCCCAGCATTTT. Encoded protein: CASSIITGGRSNQPQHF. V and J are TRBV19 and TRBJ1-5, with 9 bases lining up with TRBD1. The V gene's germline CDR1 is LNHDA and CDR2 SQIVND (reference sequence). The CDR3 consists of 17 residues. J gave up 1 base and V 2 bases, and 6 bases lay outside the gene matches.

The chain combines TRBV19 with TRBJ1-1, with 11 bases lining up with TRBD1. This CDR3 comprises 19 residues. CDR1 is LNHDA, CDR2 SQIVND, per germline (reference sequence). V dropped 6 bases and J dropped 2; count of bases not matched to a gene: 17. DNA for the CDR3: TGTGCCAGTAGGCCCCCCGTTTGGGACAGGGGGAAGAGAAACACTGAAGCTTTCTTT. Protein: CASRPPVWDRGKRNTEAFF.

This clone showed up just once. The gene calls are TRBV6-6 and TRBJ1-3; TRBD1 might be the D (6 bases). The CDR3 totals 15 residues. V dropped 6 bases and J dropped 0 bases, with 12 bases sitting between them. The germline CDR1 and CDR2 sequences are MNHNY and SVGAGI (reference sequence). The CDR3 region is CASRGAGSSGNTIYF. CDR3 nucleotides: TGTGCCAGCAGGGGGGCGGGTAGCTCTGGAAACACCATATATTTT.

The chain has TRBV27 and TRBJ2-7; TRBD2 might be the D (5 bases). The CDR3 covers 13 residues. V was pared by 0 bases and J by 5 bases, with 8 bases between. CDR1 MNHEY and CDR2 SMNVEV come from the germline V gene (reference sequence). In DNA form, the CDR3 reads TGTGCCAGCAGTTTATCTCGGACTGACGAGCAGTACTTC. Residues: CASSLSRTDEQYF.

This chain connects TRBV5-1 to TRBJ1-5, with 7 bases fitting TRBD1. V gave up 9 bases and J gave up 6 bases; unmatched junction bases: 12. This CDR3 comprises 14 residues. Germline V gene data show CDR1 as SGHRS and CDR2 as YFSETQ. CDR3: CAKQGRPGTQPQHF. CDR3 in DNA: TGCGCCAAACAGGGGCGGCCTGGTACTCAGCCCCAGCATTTT.

The chain uses TRBV19 and TRBJ1-5, with 9 positions matching TRBD1. The ends lost 4 bases at V and 5 bases at J; junction bases unmatched: 6. Germline V lookup: CDR1 LNHDA, CDR2 SQIVND (reference sequence). The CDR3 spans 15 residues. DNA for the CDR3: TGTGCCAGTAGTAAGGACAGGGGATTACATCAGCCCCAGCATTTT. Its translation is CASSKDRGLHQPQHF.

The chain uses TRBV5-5 and TRBJ1-5; D not certain. The V gene lost 0 bases and the J gene lost 1 base, with 5 bases spanning the gap. The CDR3 extends over 14 amino acids. Germline values: CDR1 SGHKS, CDR2 YYEKEE (reference sequence). CDR3 region: CASSLGGSNQPQHF. The CDR3 coding sequence is TGTGCCAGCAGCTTGGGCGGGAGCAATCAGCCCCAGCATTTT. Variable domain in full (rest from reference TRBV5-5 and TRBJ1-5): DAGVTQSPTHLIKTRGQQVTLRCSPISGHKSVSWYQQVLGQGPQFIFQYYEKEERGRGNFPDRFSARQFPNYSSELNVNALLLGDSALYLCASSLGGSNQPQHFGDGTRLSIL.

V gene TRBV25-1 combines with J gene TRBJ2-5; tentatively, D is TRBD1 (5 bases). Trimming cost V 2 bases and J 5 bases, with 9 bases left between them. Per the germline V gene, CDR1 is MGHDK and CDR2 is SYGVNS. The CDR3 runs to 13 residues. The CDR3 DNA sequence: TGTGCCAGCAGTGAACAGGGAAGGGAGACCCAGTACTTC. It codes for CASSEQGRETQYF.

The chain uses TRBV29-1 and TRBJ2-5; the match to TRBD1 covers 7 bases. Trimming at V came to 5 bases and at J to 4 bases, leaving 10 bases not matched to a gene. The CDR3 extends over 14 amino acids. Germline assignment: CDR1 SQVTM and CDR2 ANQGSEA. The CDR3 loop is CSVQGVTGRETQYF. CDR3 coding DNA: TGCAGCGTTCAAGGGGTGACAGGGCGAGAGACCCAGTACTTC. Based on the CDR3 plus reference TRBV29-1 and TRBJ2-5, the full variable domain is SAVISQKPSRDICQRGTSLTIQCQVDSQVTMMFWYRQQPGQSLTLIATANQGSEATYESGFVIDKFPISRPNLTFSTLTVSNMSPEDSSIYLCSVQGVTGRETQYFGPGTRLLVL.

V usage is TRBV7-8 and J usage is TRBJ2-1; the match to TRBD2 covers 7 bases. V shed 5 bases and J 0 bases; nucleotides not matched to a gene: 7. Germline CDR1 reads SGHVS; CDR2 reads FQNEAQ. The CDR3 totals 16 residues. In DNA, the CDR3 is TGTGCCAGCAGCCGGATCGGGGGGAGCTCCTACAATGAGCAGTTCTTC. Translated, it gives CASSRIGGSSYNEQFF.

CDR3 region: CASSLDRGKRGYTF. CDR3 coding DNA: TGTGCCAGCAGCCTGGACAGGGGGAAACGGGGCTACACCTTC. The chain employs TRBV7-2 and TRBJ1-2, with 10 bases aligning to TRBD1. CDR3 size: 14 residues. CDR1 is SGHTA, CDR2 FQGNSA, per germline. Trimming removed 5 bases from V and 8 bases from J; junction bases left unmatched: 8.

The chain employs TRBV28 and TRBJ2-7, with 7 bases matching TRBD1. CDR3 size: 14 residues. Germline lookup yields CDR1 MDHEN and CDR2 SYDVKM. V trimming: 5 bases; J trimming: 2 bases; junction bases outside the gene matches: 6. In DNA form, the CDR3 reads TGTGCCAGCAGTGATCGGGACAGACCCTACGAGCAGTACTTC. It yields the protein CASSDRDRPYEQYF.

The chain combines TRBV14 with TRBJ2-7; 8 nucleotides align to TRBD1. This CDR3 comprises 14 residues. Trimming cost V 1 base and J 7 bases; bases outside gene matches: 6. Germline V gene sequence: CDR1 SGHDN, CDR2 FVKESK. CDR3 amino acids: CASSQVQGAGEQYF. The CDR3 region has the DNA TGTGCCAGCAGCCAAGTCCAGGGGGCTGGTGAGCAGTACTTC.

The chain has TRBV6-1 and TRBJ1-3; 8 nucleotides match TRBD1. V gave up 5 bases and J gave up 2 bases; unmatched junction bases: 5. The germline gives CDR1 MNHNS, CDR2 SASEGT. The CDR3 sequence is 15 residues long. CDR3 sequence (DNA): TGTGCCAGCAGTATACTACAGGGGGCTGGAAACACCATATATTTT. Protein product: CASSILQGAGNTIYF.

The chain uses TRBV30 and TRBJ2-7; 7 nucleotides agree with TRBD1. The trim removed 3 bases at V and 3 bases at J, leaving 8 bases unmatched. The CDR3 is 14 residues long. Per the germline V gene, CDR1 is GTSNPN and CDR2 is SVGIG (reference sequence). CDR3 sequence (DNA): TGTGCCTGGAGGCTTCCGGGACAGAACTACGAGCAGTACTTC. It yields the protein CAWRLPGQNYEQYF.

This clone has only a few counts. This chain connects TRBV28 to TRBJ2-3; 10 nucleotides align to TRBD2. Per the germline V gene, CDR1 is MDHEN and CDR2 is SYDVKM. V lost 5 bases, J lost 0 bases, and 17 bases stayed unmatched. The CDR3 totals 20 residues. CDR3 coding DNA: TGTGCCAGCAGTACCCCTTGGGATAGCGGGGGGTTCCCAAGCACAGATACGCAGTATTTT. This codes for CASSTPWDSGGFPSTDTQYF.

This clone was observed once. The chain carries TRBV6-5 and TRBJ2-5, with D perhaps matching TRBD2 (6 bases). Trimming shortened V by 8 bases and J by 2 bases, and 18 bases separated the two germline ends. The CDR3 runs 15 residues. Germline V gives CDR1 MNHEY, CDR2 SVGAGI. CDR3 region: CASGRESGRQETQYF. The CDR3 DNA sequence: TGTGCCAGCGGACGTGAGTCCGGGAGACAAGAGACCCAGTACTTC.

The rearrangement uses TRBV5-1 and TRBJ2-1, with D unclear. V lost 0 bases and J lost 2, with 9 bases in between. This CDR3 has 15 amino acids. Germline loops: CDR1 SGHRS, CDR2 YFSETQ. CDR3 region: CASSLGAEAYNEQFF. The CDR3 DNA reads TGCGCCAGCAGCTTGGGGGCCGAAGCCTACAATGAGCAGTTCTTC.

The chain links TRBV19 to TRBJ2-7; 11 positions agree with TRBD2. In germline, CDR1 is LNHDA, CDR2 SQIVND (reference sequence). CDR3 length equals 18 residues. The J segment lost 0 bases and the V segment lost 7 bases, leaving 14 bases of the junction unmatched. The CDR3 DNA is TGTGCCAGTACCCCAACGTCAACCGGGACTAGCGGCTCCTACGAGCAGTACTTC. Its protein is CASTPTSTGTSGSYEQYF.

This chain connects TRBV19 to TRBJ2-2; no definite D call. The CDR3 sequence is 13 residues long. CDR1 is LNHDA, CDR2 SQIVND, per germline (reference sequence). Between the trimmed V and J ends, which lost 6 bases and 0 bases, there was a span of 5 bases. The CDR3 region has the DNA TGTGCCAGTAGAGAGGCGAACACCGGGGAGCTGTTTTTT. Protein product: CASREANTGELFF.

V gene TRBV5-6 combines with J gene TRBJ2-7; 8 bases map to TRBD1. CDR1 is SGHDT and CDR2 is YYEEEE in the germline V gene. The V segment lost 2 bases and the J segment 0 bases; nucleotides outside the gene matches: 4. This CDR3 is built from 15 residues. The CDR3 sequence is CASSLGQGRSYEQYF. The DNA of the CDR3 is TGTGCCAGCAGCTTAGGACAGGGTCGCTCCTACGAGCAGTACTTC.

This chain links TRBV14 with TRBJ2-7, with D tentatively TRBD1 (6 bases). The germline CDR1 and CDR2 sequences are SGHDN and FVKESK. Trimming took 3 bases from V and 4 from J, leaving 16 bases between them. The CDR3 runs to 15 residues. Here the CDR3 reads CASSHTGTAWYEQYF. The CDR3 region has the DNA TGTGCCAGCAGCCACACAGGGACCGCTTGGTACGAGCAGTACTTC.

This chain uses TRBV30 with TRBJ2-3; 8 bases match TRBD1. The CDR3 spans 15 residues. Germline CDR1 GTSNPN, CDR2 SVGIG (reference sequence). The V gene end was trimmed by 1 base and the J gene end by 5 bases; junction bases not matched to a gene: 8. The CDR3, as DNA: TGTGCCTGGAGTGGGGTACAGGGGGTGGGAGATACGCAGTATTTT. It translates to CAWSGVQGVGDTQYF.

This rearrangement joins TRBV6-5 to TRBJ1-5; TRBD1 agrees at 7 bases. The CDR3 loop spans 15 amino acids. V shed 5 bases and J 0 bases; nucleotides not matched to a gene: 4. Germline lookup yields CDR1 MNHEY and CDR2 SVGAGI. The CDR3 reads CASSRDRYSNQPQHF. For the CDR3, the DNA is TGTGCCAGCAGTCGGGACAGATATAGCAATCAGCCCCAGCATTTT.

The genes are TRBV30 and TRBJ1-5; D not resolved. Germline V gene lookup returns CDR1 GTSNPN and CDR2 SVGIG (reference sequence). V was trimmed by 0 bases and J by 0 bases, leaving 9 bases between them. The CDR3 is made up of 15 amino acids. Here the CDR3 reads CAWSVYGGSNQPQHF. Written as DNA, the CDR3 is TGTGCCTGGAGTGTATACGGCGGTAGCAATCAGCCCCAGCATTTT.

The V and J genes are TRBV7-6 and TRBJ2-1, with 7 positions matching TRBD1. The CDR3 has 17 amino acids. Germline V gives CDR1 SGHVS, CDR2 FNYEAQ. V shed 2 bases and J 1 base; nucleotides not matched to a gene: 8. The CDR3 loop reads CASSLFTGTASYNEQFF. The CDR3 DNA reads TGTGCCAGCAGCTTATTCACCGGGACAGCTTCCTACAATGAGCAGTTCTTC.

V is TRBV7-9 and J is TRBJ2-5, with 7 positions matching TRBD1. This CDR3 is built from 16 residues. Germline V gene lookup returns CDR1 SEHNR and CDR2 FQNEAQ (reference sequence). V shed 7 bases and J 2 bases; nucleotides not matched to a gene: 13. The DNA for the CDR3 is TGTGCCAGCACCGGACCACGACAGGGCGAACAAGAGACCCAGTACTTC. Its protein product is CASTGPRQGEQETQYF. The complete variable domain, with remaining parts taken from reference TRBV7-9 and TRBJ2-5, reads DTGVSQNPRHKITKRGQNVTFRCDPISEHNRLYWYRQTLGQGPEFLTYFQNEAQLEKSRLLSDRFSAERPKGSFSTLEIQRTEQGDSAMYLCASTGPRQGEQETQYFGPGTRLLVL.

The chain employs TRBV18 and TRBJ2-1; 9 positions match TRBD2. Germline V gene sequence: CDR1 KGHSH, CDR2 LQKENI. V gave up 2 bases and J gave up 1 base; unmatched junction bases: 3. CDR3 length: 16 amino acids. The CDR3, as DNA: TGTGCCAGCTCACCAGTCAGCGGGAGGTCCTACAATGAGCAGTTCTTC. As protein: CASSPVSGRSYNEQFF.

As to this clone: In the same sample, other DNA sequences code for this CDR3. CDR3 in amino acids: CASSLRRGNQPQHF. The CDR3 region has the DNA TGTGCCAGCAGTTTAAGGAGGGGCAATCAGCCCCAGCATTTT. The chain couples TRBV27 to TRBJ1-5; unclear D gene. Per germline, CDR1 MNHEY and CDR2 SMNVEV (reference sequence). Trimming cost V 2 bases and J 2 bases, with 7 bases left between them. The CDR3 contains 14 residues.